These 18 T cell receptor beta chains originate from one sample sequenced in a study of T cell repertoires in cytomegalovirus infection. TCRdb called the reads again in MiXCR, with one record for every CDR3 protein. The sample records approximately 160,000 distinct CDR3 sequences, 17% being singletons. Sequenced material: CD8+ T cells from PBMCs. These TCRs come from a human donor in good health (CMV status not recorded). Some clones in this sample may be carry-over from other donors' samples.

The V and J genes are TRBV11-2 and TRBJ1-1; D gene uncertain. This CDR3 has 14 residues. Per germline, CDR1 SGHAT and CDR2 FQNNGV. Trimming cost V 4 bases and J 3 bases, with 12 bases left between them. DNA of the CDR3: TGTGCCAGCAGCTCCTCGGGTTGGGACACTGAAGCTTTCTTT. This codes for CASSSSGWDTEAFF.

The gene calls are TRBV25-1 and TRBJ2-1; D is unclear. Germline CDR1 reads MGHDK; CDR2 reads SYGVNS. The CDR3 loop spans 17 amino acids. V was cut by 3 bases and J by 7 bases, with 22 bases left in between. The CDR3 spells CASSEIMAEHPRNEQFF. DNA of the CDR3: TGTGCCAGCAGTGAGATCATGGCGGAGCACCCTAGAAATGAGCAGTTCTTC.

The chain's CDR3 is CASSYTLSDTQYF. In DNA form, the CDR3 reads TGTGCCAGCAGTTACACCTTGTCGGATACGCAGTATTTT. The gene calls are TRBV6-5 and TRBJ2-3; D unclear. Germline CDR1 is MNHEY and CDR2 is SVGAGI. Trimming took off 2 bases at V and 6 bases at J, with 9 bases between the two ends. This CDR3 spans 13 amino acids.

This clonotype showed up just a few times. The rearrangement joins TRBV7-2 to TRBJ2-4; 9 bases agree with TRBD1. From germline, CDR1 is SGHTA and CDR2 FQGNSA. V shed 0 bases, J shed 6 bases, and the junction held 6 bases outside the gene matches. The CDR3 is made up of 16 amino acids. The CDR3 DNA reads as TGTGCCAGCAGCTTAGCAGGGGACAGGGTCGGAAACATTCAGTACTTC. It specifies CASSLAGDRVGNIQYF.

The chain carries TRBV29-1 and TRBJ2-7, with TRBD2 matching over 9 bases. The V segment lost 0 bases and the J segment 0 bases; nucleotides outside the gene matches: 3. Germline CDR1 and CDR2: SQVTM and ANQGSEA. There are 15 residues in the CDR3. CDR3 residues: CSVEDHSGGSYEQYF. DNA for the CDR3: TGCAGCGTTGAAGATCATAGCGGGGGCTCCTACGAGCAGTACTTC.

This chain links TRBV11-3 with TRBJ2-5, with 9 positions matching TRBD1. Germline V gene data show CDR1 as SGHNT and CDR2 as YENEEA. The CDR3 contains 15 residues. Trimming cost V 4 bases and J 5 bases; bases outside gene matches: 8. The CDR3 loop reads CASSSNDRGRETQYF. The CDR3 DNA follows: TGTGCCAGCAGCTCAAATGACAGGGGGAGGGAGACCCAGTACTTC.

This clonotype was found a few times. The rearrangement links TRBV20-1 to TRBJ2-1, with TRBD1 matching over 9 bases. From germline, CDR1 is DFQATT and CDR2 SNEGSKA (reference sequence). The CDR3 covers 14 residues. V was pared by 0 bases and J by 10 bases, with 7 bases of the junction left unmatched. The CDR3 coding sequence is TGCAGTGCTAGAGAGGGACAGGGTGGATGGGAGCAGTTCTTC. This codes for CSAREGQGGWEQFF.

The V and J genes are TRBV29-1 and TRBJ2-1; D might be TRBD1 or TRBD2, each matching 7 bases. Trimming removed 6 bases at V and 3 bases at J, with 27 bases between. Germline assignment: CDR1 SQVTM and CDR2 ANQGSEA. There are 18 residues in the CDR3. The CDR3 region is CSVAGVADRARVYNEQFF. Written as DNA, the CDR3 is TGCAGCGTCGCGGGGGTGGCAGACAGGGCAAGGGTCTACAATGAGCAGTTCTTC.

The chain is built from TRBV20-1 and TRBJ2-1; unclear D gene. V was clipped by 0 bases and J by 13 bases, with 10 bases between them. CDR1 is DFQATT, CDR2 SNEGSKA, per germline (reference sequence). CDR3 size: 11 residues. The CDR3 loop reads CSARDLAEQFF. CDR3 DNA sequence: TGCAGTGCTAGAGATCTGGCAGAACAGTTCTTC.

This chain uses TRBV9 with TRBJ2-1; 7 nucleotides line up with TRBD1. Germline CDR1 and CDR2: SGDLS and YYNGEE. V lost 4 bases and J lost 6; bases outside the gene matches: 7. CDR3 length equals 14 residues. The CDR3 region has the DNA TGTGCCAGCAGCCCCCCGACAGGGAGCAATGAGCAGTTCTTC. It encodes CASSPPTGSNEQFF.

In this sample, this clonotype turned up a few times. This sequence joins TRBV7-9 and TRBJ1-4; D call uncertain. Trimming took 3 bases from V and 0 from J, leaving 11 bases between them. CDR1 is SEHNR, CDR2 FQNEAQ, per germline (reference sequence). The CDR3 length is 16 residues. In nucleotides, the CDR3 is TGTGCCAGCAGCTTCGGGTCAGGTGCAACTAATGAAAAACTGTTTTTT. Translated: CASSFGSGATNEKLFF.

The count of this clonotype is one. V and J are TRBV29-1 and TRBJ2-3; D is possibly TRBD2 (6 bases). This CDR3 contains 14 residues. Germline CDR1 and CDR2: SQVTM and ANQGSEA. Trimming left V 1 base short and J 0 bases short, with 8 bases between. The CDR3 loop is CSVEAGVSTDTQYF. In DNA form, the CDR3 reads TGCAGCGTTGAAGCGGGGGTTAGCACAGATACGCAGTATTTT.

This clonotype was picked up a small number of times. The chain combines TRBV4-3 with TRBJ2-5, with TRBD2 matching 7 bases. The CDR3 contains 18 residues. Germline V gene sequence: CDR1 LGHNA, CDR2 YSLEER. Trimming took 1 base from V and 1 from J; bases not matched to a gene: 12. CDR3 amino acids: CASSQGRAGTTLQETQYF. CDR3 DNA sequence: TGCGCCAGCAGCCAAGGTAGAGCCGGGACTACCCTCCAAGAGACCCAGTACTTC.

The chain is built from TRBV6-5 and TRBJ2-1, with D perhaps matching TRBD1 or TRBD2 (5 bases each). CDR3 length equals 14 residues. Trimming took 2 bases from V and 5 from J, leaving 10 bases between them. CDR1 is MNHEY, CDR2 SVGAGI, per germline. CDR3 coding DNA: TGTGCCAGCAGTTACGGAAGGGACCACAATGAGCAGTTCTTC. Translating it yields CASSYGRDHNEQFF.

This clonotype was counted between two and nine times. The chain has TRBV7-9 and TRBJ2-1, with 8 bases fitting TRBD2. The CDR3 has 16 amino acids. Trimming at V came to 1 base and at J to 8 bases, leaving 10 bases not matched to a gene. Germline-derived CDR1 and CDR2 are SEHNR and FQNEAQ (reference sequence). The CDR3 DNA reads as TGTGCCAGCAGCTTAGGCGAGGCGGGGGGCAGGTATGAGCAGTTCTTC. It codes for CASSLGEAGGRYEQFF. Full variable domain (missing parts from reference TRBV7-9 and TRBJ2-1): DTGVSQNPRHKITKRGQNVTFRCDPISEHNRLYWYRQTLGQGPEFLTYFQNEAQLEKSRLLSDRFSAERPKGSFSTLEIQRTEQGDSAMYLCASSLGEAGGRYEQFFGPGTRLTVL.

The chain uses TRBV28 and TRBJ2-5, with TRBD2 matching over 14 bases. The CDR3 totals 16 residues. The V gene's germline CDR1 is MDHEN and CDR2 SYDVKM. V dropped 3 bases and J dropped 5; count of bases not matched to a gene: 5. The CDR3, as DNA: TGTGCCAGCAGTTTTCGGACTAGCGGGGGGCTGGAGACCCAGTACTTC. This sequence encodes CASSFRTSGGLETQYF.

This clonotype has only a few counts. The chain has TRBV7-2 and TRBJ1-5, with D unresolved. Trimming stripped 2 bases from V and 7 bases from J, with 18 bases between. From germline, CDR1 is SGHTA and CDR2 FQGNSA. This CDR3 has 16 residues. CDR3 in DNA: TGTGCCAGCAGCTTATCGGTGGCGGGGAAGTCACAGCCCCAGCATTTT. Protein: CASSLSVAGKSQPQHF.

This clonotype was seen more than once but under ten times. The chain joins TRBV29-1 to TRBJ1-1, with a tentative D call TRBD1 (5 bases). This CDR3 spans 15 amino acids. V was clipped by 3 bases and J by 3 bases, with 17 bases between them. CDR1 is SQVTM and CDR2 is ANQGSEA in the germline V gene. The CDR3 sequence: CSVEGFGGMDTEAFF. CDR3 in DNA: TGCAGCGTTGAGGGGTTTGGGGGGATGGACACTGAAGCTTTCTTT. The variable domain in full, with the rest retrieved from reference TRBV29-1 and TRBJ1-1, is SAVISQKPSRDICQRGTSLTIQCQVDSQVTMMFWYRQQPGQSLTLIATANQGSEATYESGFVIDKFPISRPNLTFSTLTVSNMSPEDSSIYLCSVEGFGGMDTEAFFGQGTRLTVV.